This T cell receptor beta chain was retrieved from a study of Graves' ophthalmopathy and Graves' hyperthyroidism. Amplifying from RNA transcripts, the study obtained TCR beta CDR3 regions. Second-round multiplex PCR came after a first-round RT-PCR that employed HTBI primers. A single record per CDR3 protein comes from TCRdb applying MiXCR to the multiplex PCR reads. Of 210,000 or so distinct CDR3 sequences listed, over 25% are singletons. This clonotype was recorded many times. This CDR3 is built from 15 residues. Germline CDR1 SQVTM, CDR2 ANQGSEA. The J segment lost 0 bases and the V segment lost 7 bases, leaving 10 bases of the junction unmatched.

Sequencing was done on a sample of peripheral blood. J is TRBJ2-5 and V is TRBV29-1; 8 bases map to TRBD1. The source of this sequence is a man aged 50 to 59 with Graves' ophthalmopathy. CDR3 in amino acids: CSAEGQGAYQETQYF. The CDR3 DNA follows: TGCAGCGCGGAGGGGCAGGGGGCATACCAAGAGACCCAGTACTTC. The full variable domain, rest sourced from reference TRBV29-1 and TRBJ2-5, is SAVISQKPSRDICQRGTSLTIQCQVDSQVTMMFWYRQQPGQSLTLIATANQGSEATYESGFVIDKFPISRPNLTFSTLTVSNMSPEDSSIYLCSAEGQGAYQETQYFGPGTRLLVL.